The rows below give T cell receptor beta chains drawn from one sample of a study of cytomegalovirus exposure and HLA in healthy donors. The assay was immunoSEQ multiplex PCR, and TCRdb's table has in-frame clones only and misses some. The sample yields 170,000 or so clones, roughly 84% seen once. Sequences were obtained from PBMCs. The source is a boy aged 2 to 10 in good health and CMV-seronegative. Both conserved end residues are part of each CDR3. A D gene is named only where the DNA matches it firmly. The size field is filled for only some rows; it gives once, few, many or a size class.

d_call,v_call,clone_size,j_call,cdr3_nt,cdr3_aa
TRBD1,TRBV19,once,TRBJ2-6,TGTGCCAGTACGCCACAGGGGGCCGTAGGGGCCAACGTCCTGACTTTC,CASTPQGAVGANVLTF
TRBD1,TRBV6-5,-,TRBJ2-6,TGTGCCAGCAGTTCGGACAGGGTATTGGGGGCCAACGTCCTGACTTTC,CASSSDRVLGANVLTF
-,TRBV4-2,-,TRBJ2-6,TGTGCCAGCAGCCCCCCTGGGCACAGGGCTGATGGCTCTGGGGCCAACGTCCTGACTTTC,CASSPPGHRADGSGANVLTF
-,TRBV6-6,-,TRBJ1-5,TGTGCCAGCAGTCTGAGCAATCAGCCCCAGCATTTT,CASSLSNQPQHF
TRBD1,TRBV29-1,-,TRBJ2-2,TGCAGCGTTGGGACAGGGATTAACACCGGGGAGCTGTTTTTT,CSVGTGINTGELFF
-,TRBV5-4,-,TRBJ2-1,TGTGCCAGCAGCTTGGAAGCGGTGAGCTCCTACAATGAGCAGTTCTTC,CASSLEAVSSYNEQFF
TRBD2,TRBV4-2,-,TRBJ2-2,TGTGCCAGCAGCACCGGGACTAGCGAGATGAACACCGGGGAGCTGTTTTTT,CASSTGTSEMNTGELFF
-,TRBV9,-,TRBJ1-2,TGTGCCAGCAGCGTAGGTCGGACAGCCGACTATGGCTACACCTTC,CASSVGRTADYGYTF
-,TRBV27,-,TRBJ1-5,TGTGCCAGCAGTTTGGGGGCGCGGCAGCCCCAGCATTTT,CASSLGARQPQHF
-,TRBV11-2,once,TRBJ1-1,TGTGCCAGCAGCTTAGAGCGGGGAAAAGGGACTGAAGCTTTCTTT,CASSLERGKGTEAFF
-,TRBV4-1,-,TRBJ1-3,TGCGCCAGCAGCCAAGTTCTAGGCCTCTCTGGAAACACCATATATTTT,CASSQVLGLSGNTIYF
-,TRBV7-9,-,TRBJ2-7,TGTGCCAGCATTAAGCTCACCCACTACGAGCAGTACTTC,CASIKLTHYEQYF
-,TRBV5-1,-,TRBJ1-1,TGCGCCAGCAGATCCGCAGGGGTCCCCCGACGGATGAACACTGAAGCTTTCTTT,CASRSAGVPRRMNTEAFF
-,TRBV10-3,-,TRBJ2-7,TGTGCCATCTCCCTTTATATCGGCGAGCAGTACTTC,CAISLYIGEQYF
-,TRBV4-1,-,TRBJ2-2,TGCGCCAGCAGCCAAGATCGGGTAGGGAGGTTCGGGGAGCTGTTTTTT,CASSQDRVGRFGELFF
-,TRBV30,once,TRBJ2-5,TGTGCCTGGAGTCGGGGTAGGGAGACCCAGTACTTC,CAWSRGRETQYF
-,TRBV19,once,TRBJ2-1,TGTGCCAGTAGTCGGCGGAGTGAGCAGTTCTTC,CASSRRSEQFF
-,TRBV6-4,-,TRBJ1-5,TGTGCCAGCAGTGACAATGACAGGTCCAGCAGCCAGCCCCAGCATTTT,CASSDNDRSSSQPQHF
-,TRBV30,-,TRBJ2-4,TGTGCCTGGACCCACCCCCCCACGGGAAGTATAAACATTCAGTACTTC,CAWTHPPTGSINIQYF
TRBD1,TRBV29-1,-,TRBJ2-3,TGCAGCGTTCCGACAGGGGGCGCAGATACGCAGTATTTT,CSVPTGGADTQYF
TRBD2,TRBV7-9,-,TRBJ2-7,TGTGCCAGCAGCCCAGGGATGGGCGGACTAGCGGAGTTCTACGAGCAGTACTTC,CASSPGMGGLAEFYEQYF
TRBD2,TRBV7-2,-,TRBJ2-7,TGTGCCAGCAGCCCCCCAAGACTAGCGGGAGCCTACGAGCAGTACTTC,CASSPPRLAGAYEQYF